This TCR beta chain was sequenced in a study of T-cell reconstitution after alpha-beta-depleted transplantation in children. Researchers prepared the TCRbeta library using unique molecular identifiers, the study reports. One entry per CDR3 protein results from TCRdb running MiXCR on the PCR reads. The sample contains 200,000 or so distinct CDR3 sequences, 5% to 7.5% of which appear only once. CDR3 size: 15 residues. Unmatched junction bases numbered 5, after V lost 2 bases and J lost 3 bases. Germline V CDR1 and CDR2: LNHNV, YYDKDF (reference sequence). Points from the study as a whole: T-cell numbers and diversity, one year after transplant, stemmed largely from T cells that were newly produced. Diversity of TCRbeta at day 60 was high in some patients, arising from surviving recipient T cells and thymic progenitors. It was reported that alpha-beta T cells came from several hundred expanded graft clones (about two months after transplant).

The sample holds many counts of this clonotype. The antigen is undetermined. This receptor was taken from a girl less than two years old with combined immunodeficiency, due to receive a stem cell transplant. This material consisted of PBMCs, taken before TCRalphabeta/CD19-depleted stem cell transplant. This sequence joins TRBV15 and TRBJ1-2, with TRBD1 identical over 8 bases. CDR3 coding DNA: TGTGCCACCAGCAGATCACAGGGGGGTGACTATGGCTACACCTTC. Translating gives CATSRSQGGDYGYTF.